This T cell receptor (beta chain) was obtained from a study of blood T cells in healthy people across ages. Every sample gave at least 6 micrograms of total RNA when it was extracted. Using a J-beta primer mix together with a sample-barcoded 5' primer, a second PCR was run for roughly 7 to 11 cycles. Carrying 12 random nucleotides, a template-switch adaptor labeled each individual cDNA molecule. One entry per CDR3 protein results from TCRdb running MiXCR on the 5' RACE reads. In the table there are about 730,000 distinct CDR3 sequences, 35% to 45% of which are singletons. As to this clonotype: The antigen remains undetermined.

General study findings and limits: Both naive CD4+ cell counts and diversity were greater in long-lived donors than in aged donors. Measured against age, TCR beta diversity per million T cells decreased in a roughly linear manner.

The sample was blood. This sequence originates from a woman aged 55 to 70 in good health.

The CDR3 loop is CASRGVRGSYNEQFF. The CDR3 DNA sequence: TGTGCCAGTAGGGGGGTGCGGGGGTCCTACAATGAGCAGTTCTTC. The chain uses TRBV19 and TRBJ2-1; 7 bases fit TRBD2. The CDR3 runs 15 residues. Germline V CDR1 and CDR2: LNHDA, SQIVND (reference sequence). Trimming removed 6 bases from V and 1 base from J; junction bases left unmatched: 6.